This entry features one T cell receptor beta chain sequence. Its antigen is unknown. The CDR3 covers 14 residues. V was trimmed by 0 bases and J by 4 bases, leaving 7 bases between them. Germline V gene sequence: CDR1 SGHKS, CDR2 YYEKEE (reference sequence). Some clones are missing from TCRdb's copy, which holds only in-frame ones; the method was immunoSEQ multiplex PCR. This table has roughly 160,000 clones, about 85% appearing once. This record belongs to a study of radiation and T cells in renal cell carcinoma. Study-level points and caveats: In blood, top tumor clones expanded by 2 weeks, shrinking by 4.

The sample's time point: blood 4 weeks post-SBRT, at nephrectomy. Documented treatment: 15 Gy SBRT to primary tumor, nephrectomy 4 weeks later. Nephrectomy followed 15 Gy stereotactic body radiation by 4 weeks. Serial blood draws occurred at baseline and 2 and 4 weeks post-SBRT. The patient's renal cell carcinoma had clear cell pathology. The chain employs TRBV5-5 and TRBJ2-2; TRBD2 might be the D (6 bases). Sequenced here: blood, sampled from a patient whose treatment included radiotherapy and nephrectomy. The sequence came from a woman between 45 and 65 years old with renal cell carcinoma. The CDR3 protein is CASSLDGSTGELFF. DNA for the CDR3: TGTGCCAGCAGCTTGGACGGGAGCACCGGGGAGCTGTTTTTT.